The T cell receptor (beta chain) under discussion was sequenced for a study of radiation and T cells in renal cell carcinoma. Trimming shortened V by 2 bases and J by 5 bases, and 13 bases separated the two germline ends. Germline values: CDR1 SGHRS, CDR2 YFSETQ. The CDR3 consists of 14 residues. Repertoires were generated with immunoSEQ multiplex PCR, while TCRdb's copy carries only in-frame clones and drops some. The table has over 12,000 clones, approximately 56% seen once. Documented treatment: treatment-naive control, cytoreductive nephrectomy. This specimen consisted of tumor tissue, obtained from a patient whose treatment was nephrectomy without radiotherapy. The receptor comes from a man aged 55 to 70 with renal cell carcinoma. The V call is TRBV5-1, the J call TRBJ1-2; D remains ambiguous. The CDR3 region has the DNA TGCGCCAGCAGCTTAGAGCCCGGACTTTATGGCTACACCTTC. It encodes CASSLEPGLYGYTF.